A single sample is the source of the 25 T cell receptor beta chains below, sequenced in a study of OX40 agonist ivuxolimab in advanced cancers. Library construction relied on the immunoSEQ multiplex PCR assay. The source is immuneACCESS, and TCRdb retained only in-frame sequences with V and J called. Part of the clones is not carried over; for the studies checked, unresolved V genes explain less than half of this, and the remainder is unexplained. Counted in this sample were about 81,000 clones; approximately 79% of them appeared once. 6.6% of the sample is taken by the ten largest. The sequencing here drew on CD4+ or CD8+ T cells sorted from blood, taken in a trial of the OX40 agonist ivuxolimab. The receptors shown here come from an adult with an advanced solid tumor such as melanoma, head and neck, liver or kidney cancer.

V gene TRBV7-8 combines with J gene TRBJ2-3; D is perhaps TRBD2 (7 bases). Germline CDR1 and CDR2: SGHVS and FQNEAQ. The CDR3 contains 12 residues. DNA of the CDR3: TGTGCGGGGGGGCCGGGCACAGATACGCAGTATTTT. Translation gives CAGGPGTDTQYF.

The V call is TRBV19, the J call TRBJ1-2, with D uncertain. Trimming stripped 5 bases from V and 5 bases from J, with 15 bases between. CDR3 length: 14 residues. CDR1 is LNHDA and CDR2 is SQIVND in the germline V gene (reference sequence). CDR3 in DNA: TGTGCCAGTAGTCCCCTGCCCTACCTATATGGCTACACCTTC. Residues: CASSPLPYLYGYTF.

This chain joins TRBV21-1 and TRBJ2-1. TRBV21-1 is listed as a pseudogene. The CDR3 is 10 residues long. The CDR3 DNA is TGTGCCAGCAGAAACAATGAGCAGTTCTTC. Translating gives CASRNNEQFF.

This clone was counted a few times. This chain uses TRBV28 with TRBJ1-5; D is ambiguous. CDR1 is MDHEN, CDR2 SYDVKM, per germline. The CDR3 loop spans 14 amino acids. V was trimmed by 5 bases and J by 3 bases, leaving 11 bases between them. The CDR3 sequence is CASSRRALNQPQHF. CDR3 nucleotide sequence: TGTGCCAGCAGTCGCCGGGCTCTCAATCAGCCCCAGCATTTT.

The chain couples TRBV5-1 to TRBJ1-5, with D hard to call. V lost 0 bases and J 7 bases, leaving 11 bases between the germline ends. CDR3 length equals 14 residues. Germline values: CDR1 SGHRS, CDR2 YFSETQ. The DNA for the CDR3 is TGCGCCAGCAGCTTGGTAGAGTCTTTGCAGCCCCAGCATTTT. This encodes CASSLVESLQPQHF.

The rearrangement joins TRBV11-2 to TRBJ2-2, with TRBD2 matching over 8 bases. The CDR3 length is 18 residues. CDR1 and CDR2 from the germline V gene are SGHAT and FQNNGV. The V segment lost 4 bases and the J segment 4 bases; nucleotides outside the gene matches: 14. In DNA form, the CDR3 reads TGTGCCAGCAGCTCGTCAGGGCGGGGGGCTACGAGCACCGGGGAGCTGTTTTTT. Translation: CASSSSGRGATSTGELFF.

Only a few counts were recorded for this clone. One end of the junction fails to match germline, which may point to a read error. V is TRBV13 and J is TRBJ2-7; D is perhaps TRBD2 (6 bases). The CDR3 is 15 amino acids. The V gene's germline CDR1 is PRHDT and CDR2 FYEKMQ (reference sequence). Here the CDR3 reads CASSLASGAPSEEYF. The CDR3 DNA is TGTGCCAGCAGCTTAGCTTCGGGAGCCCCCTCCGAGGAGTACTTC.

Remarks on this clone: Different DNA sequences within this sample yield the same CDR3. The V gene is TRBV18, the J gene TRBJ2-5, with D uncertain. The CDR3 has 13 residues. Deletions cut 4 bases from V and 1 base from J, with 7 bases between. Germline-derived CDR1 and CDR2 are KGHSH and LQKENI. This chain's CDR3 is CASSLGLQETQYF. The CDR3 nucleotides read TGTGCCAGCTCACTGGGCCTCCAAGAGACCCAGTACTTC.

The chain links TRBV6-1 to TRBJ2-1; 8 bases map to TRBD2. From germline, CDR1 is MNHNS and CDR2 SASEGT. This CDR3 comprises 14 residues. The V and J ends lost 1 base and 6 bases, in that order; junction bases with no gene match: 2. CDR3 in amino acids: CASSEVGTSNEQFF. The CDR3 region has the DNA TGTGCCAGCAGTGAAGTTGGGACTAGCAATGAGCAGTTCTTC.

The chain combines TRBV28 with TRBJ2-7; a possible D gene is TRBD2 (7 bases). V was shortened by 2 bases and J by 6 bases, with 14 bases between the two germline ends. The germline gives CDR1 MDHEN, CDR2 SYDVKM. CDR3 size: 14 residues. The chain's CDR3 is CASSLGGGDAEQYF. The CDR3 nucleotides read TGTGCCAGCAGTTTAGGGGGGGGCGATGCCGAGCAGTACTTC.

The sample holds a few counts of this clone. J is TRBJ2-1 and V is TRBV7-2; 11 bases match TRBD2. Germline CDR1 SGHTA, CDR2 FQGNSA. The CDR3 has 16 amino acids. J lost 3 bases, V lost 5 bases, and 6 bases had no gene match. DNA for the CDR3: TGTGCCAGCAGCCCCTTAGCGGGGGGGTTCTACAATGAGCAGTTCTTC. This encodes CASSPLAGGFYNEQFF.

This chain links TRBV6-6 with TRBJ1-4; D gene ambiguous. CDR3 length: 12 residues. Germline lookup yields CDR1 MNHNY and CDR2 SVGAGI (reference sequence). V shed 5 bases and J shed 8 bases, with 9 bases lying between them. The CDR3 nucleotides are TGTGCCAGCAGTGGTGGGGTGGAAAAACTGTTTTTT. Translating gives CASSGGVEKLFF.

V gene TRBV28 combines with J gene TRBJ2-7, with TRBD2 matching 11 bases. The germline CDR1 and CDR2 sequences are MDHEN and SYDVKM. The CDR3 has 17 residues. The ends lost 5 bases at V and 0 bases at J; junction bases unmatched: 9. DNA for the CDR3: TGTGCCAGCAGTAACCCCGGGACTAGCGGCAGCTCCTACGAGCAGTACGTC. The encoded protein is CASSNPGTSGSSYEQYV.

The chain uses TRBV11-2 and TRBJ1-2, with 9 bases matching TRBD1. V lost 4 bases to trimming and J lost 4 bases; unmatched junction nucleotides: 4. CDR3 length: 14 residues. Germline CDR1 SGHAT, CDR2 FQNNGV. The CDR3 region has the DNA TGTGCCAGCAGCTACGGACAGGGGATCTATGGCTACACCTTC. Translated, it gives CASSYGQGIYGYTF.

The chain has TRBV18 and TRBJ2-3; D might be TRBD2 (5 bases). The CDR3 has 14 amino acids. V gave up 6 bases and J gave up 0 bases, with 10 bases separating them. Looked up from germline, CDR1 is KGHSH and CDR2 is LQKENI. The CDR3 DNA sequence: TGTGCCAGCTCTCGTAGCGCGAGCACAGATACGCAGTATTTT. It specifies CASSRSASTDTQYF.

This clone was seen a few times. Other DNA sequences from this sample encode an identical CDR3 as well. The V gene is TRBV9, the J gene TRBJ2-7; TRBD1 matches at 9 bases. Germline V gives CDR1 SGDLS, CDR2 YYNGEE. The J segment lost 5 bases and the V segment lost 4 bases, leaving 4 bases of the junction unmatched. This CDR3 contains 13 residues. The CDR3 DNA sequence: TGTGCCAGCAGCCCACGGACAGGGGACGAGCAGTACTTC. Translated, it gives CASSPRTGDEQYF.

This clone is medium-sized in the sample. V usage is TRBV27 and J usage is TRBJ1-2; 10 nucleotides line up with TRBD1. V lost 8 bases and J lost 10; bases outside the gene matches: 13. This CDR3 is 14 amino acids long. From germline, CDR1 is MNHEY and CDR2 SMNVEV (reference sequence). This CDR3 is CASSPGGTGVNYTF. CDR3 nucleotide sequence: TGTGCCAGCTCCCCGGGAGGGACAGGGGTTAACTACACCTTC.

The rearrangement uses TRBV5-1 and TRBJ2-1; TRBD2 might be the D (6 bases). The CDR3 runs to 18 residues. Looked up from germline, CDR1 is SGHRS and CDR2 is YFSETQ. V lost 0 bases and J lost 3, with 19 bases in between. CDR3 region: CASSLAVPPGGNYNEQFF. The CDR3 DNA is TGCGCCAGCAGCTTGGCGGTGCCTCCCGGCGGGAACTACAATGAGCAGTTCTTC.

The chain recombines TRBV5-5 with TRBJ1-2; no clear D. Germline V CDR1 and CDR2: SGHKS, YYEKEE (reference sequence). The CDR3 runs to 12 residues. Trimming removed 4 bases from V and 4 bases from J, with 8 bases in between. The CDR3 sequence is CASSQDGYGYTF. The CDR3 bases are TGTGCCAGCAGCCAAGATGGCTATGGCTACACCTTC.

The chain uses TRBV18 and TRBJ2-1, with 7 nucleotides matching TRBD1. This CDR3 is built from 15 residues. Germline CDR1 reads KGHSH; CDR2 reads LQKENI. The trim removed 5 bases at V and 9 bases at J, leaving 13 bases unmatched. The CDR3, as DNA: TGTGCCAGCTCAGACGCTAATAACAGGGGTACTGAGCAGTTCTTC. Its protein is CASSDANNRGTEQFF.

The chain carries TRBV7-2 and TRBJ2-2, with D uncertain. V lost 1 base and J 8 bases, leaving 5 bases between the germline ends. CDR1 is SGHTA, CDR2 FQGNSA, per germline. CDR3 size: 12 residues. The CDR3 reads CASSLVPGELFF. Here the CDR3 DNA reads TGTGCCAGCAGCTTAGTCCCGGGGGAGCTGTTTTTT.

The rearrangement joins TRBV13 to TRBJ2-2; D may be TRBD2 (5 bases). Germline values: CDR1 PRHDT, CDR2 FYEKMQ (reference sequence). Trimming left V 2 bases short and J 6 bases short, with 7 bases between. The CDR3 runs to 13 residues. CDR3 residues: CASSLMEAGELFF. CDR3 nucleotide sequence: TGTGCCAGCAGCTTAATGGAGGCCGGGGAGCTGTTTTTT.

This clone was counted between two and nine times. The gene calls are TRBV2 and TRBJ2-5; D not resolved. The CDR3 extends over 12 amino acids. V was trimmed by 6 bases and J by 1 base, leaving 6 bases between them. Germline V gives CDR1 SNHLY, CDR2 FYNNEI. Written as DNA, the CDR3 is TGTGCCAGCAGGAGAATCCAAGAGACCCAGTACTTC. Amino acid sequence: CASRRIQETQYF.

The gene calls are TRBV6-5 and TRBJ1-5; D gene ambiguous. Per the germline V gene, CDR1 is MNHEY and CDR2 is SVGAGI. The CDR3 is 14 amino acids. The ends were cut back, 6 bases at V and 6 bases at J, with 15 bases in the middle. In DNA form, the CDR3 reads TGTGCCAGCAGGCCATTCCGCTCGGGTCAGCCCCAGCATTTT. As protein: CASRPFRSGQPQHF.

V usage is TRBV7-8 and J usage is TRBJ1-5; 8 positions match TRBD1. This CDR3 has 16 amino acids. The germline gives CDR1 SGHVS, CDR2 FQNEAQ. The V segment lost 1 base and the J segment 4 bases; nucleotides outside the gene matches: 6. CDR3 sequence reads: CASSLGTGTPNQPQHF. The CDR3 nucleotides read TGTGCCAGCAGCTTAGGGACAGGGACTCCTAATCAGCCCCAGCATTTT.